This paragraph reports one T cell receptor (beta chain). The record originates from a study of blood T cell repertoires in COVID-19. Whole-study context: Samples taken during acute and convalescent COVID-19 were collected in the United States, Italy and Spain. PBMCs, B-cell-depleted T cells, or T cells were the source of the cDNA or gDNA that made up the material.

Per the authors' pipeline: Estimates of nucleated cell counts were drawn from the amplification of reference gene primers. Some clones are missing from TCRdb's copy, which holds only in-frame ones; the method was immunoSEQ multiplex PCR. The V and J calls and the clone size are those of that table, but D and trimming were determined from the DNA. Altogether 75,000 to 90,000 clones are present, about four fifths being singletons, with the ten largest covering around 12%. Germline CDR1 is LGHNA and CDR2 is YNFKEQ. The CDR3 extends over 15 amino acids. The trim removed 4 bases at V and 0 bases at J, leaving 0 bases unmatched.

The clonotype was recovered from a woman aged 40-49 years with active or convalescent COVID-19. This chain connects TRBV4-2 to TRBJ2-3, with 11 bases aligning to TRBD2. Input material: peripheral blood. CDR3 bases: TGTGCCAGCAGCCGGACTAGCGGGAGCACAGATACGCAGTATTTT. Translating gives CASSRTSGSTDTQYF.